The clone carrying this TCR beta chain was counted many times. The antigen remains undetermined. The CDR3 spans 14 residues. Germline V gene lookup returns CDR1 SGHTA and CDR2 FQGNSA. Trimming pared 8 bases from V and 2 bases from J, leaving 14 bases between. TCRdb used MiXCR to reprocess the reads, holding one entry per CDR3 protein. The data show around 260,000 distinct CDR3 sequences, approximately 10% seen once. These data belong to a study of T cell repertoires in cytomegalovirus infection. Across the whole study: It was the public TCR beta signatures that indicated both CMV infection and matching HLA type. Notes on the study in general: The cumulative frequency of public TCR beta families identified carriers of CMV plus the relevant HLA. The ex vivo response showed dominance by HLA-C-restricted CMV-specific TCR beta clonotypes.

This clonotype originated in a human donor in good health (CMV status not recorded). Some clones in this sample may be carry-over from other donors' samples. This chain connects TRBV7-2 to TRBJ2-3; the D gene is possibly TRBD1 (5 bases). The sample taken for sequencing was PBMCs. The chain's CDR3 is CASSPDTNTDTQYF. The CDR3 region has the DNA TGTGCCAGCTCACCGGACACGAACACAGATACGCAGTATTTT.